These T cell receptor beta chains were read from a single sample in a study of patients and donors after allogeneic stem cell transplantation. From the RT-PCR reads, TCRdb called clonotypes with MiXCR, one entry per CDR3 protein. The sample lists approximately 220,000 distinct CDR3 sequences; around 40% were seen once. The material sequenced was blood, either unsorted or a sorted T cell fraction (not recorded which). These receptors were collected from a human donor who was either an allogeneic HSCT recipient or a stem cell or donor lymphocyte infusion donor (not recorded which). It is not recorded whose cells these are; they may come from a transplant donor. The CDR3 runs from the conserved cysteine through the conserved F or W. A D gene is named only where the DNA matches it firmly. Not all rows give a size; the values are once, few, many and, for expanded clones, a class.

D gene,V gene,clone size,J gene,CDR3 DNA,CDR3 protein
TRBD1,TRBV20-1,few,TRBJ1-5,TGCAGTGCTAGCCGACAGGGGATTAGCAATCAGCCCCAGCATTTT,CSASRQGISNQPQHF
NA,TRBV12-3/TRBV12-4,few,TRBJ2-1,TGTGCCAGCAGCCCGGCCACTGGTTTGGGGCAGTTCTTC,CASSPATGLGQFF
NA,TRBV20-1,NA,TRBJ1-2,TGCAGTGCTAGAGATAGAGCCGGGACATCGACTAACTATGGCTACACCTTC,CSARDRAGTSTNYGYTF
TRBD1,TRBV5-1,NA,TRBJ1-1,TGCGCCAGCAGCTTAAGGCGACAGGGAAGTGAAACTGAAGCTTTCTTT,CASSLRRQGSETEAFF
NA,TRBV9,NA,TRBJ2-1,TGTGCCAGCAGCGTAACGGGGAATGAGCAGTTCTTC,CASSVTGNEQFF
TRBD1,TRBV24-1,few,TRBJ1-1,TGTGCCACCAGTGACCTCGACAGGGGGAAGTTCTTT,CATSDLDRGKFF
NA,TRBV12-3/TRBV12-4,NA,TRBJ1-1,TGTGCCAGCAGACCGCAAGCACAGGGACCGAACACTGAAGCTTTCTTT,CASRPQAQGPNTEAFF
NA,TRBV7-9,few,TRBJ1-1,TGTGCCAGCAGCTTAAAGGACGGATACACTGAAGCTTTCTTT,CASSLKDGYTEAFF
NA,TRBV10-3,few,TRBJ1-3,TGTGCCATCAGTGGGCCCCCGGGCTCTGGAAACACCATATATTTT,CAISGPPGSGNTIYF
NA,TRBV28,few,TRBJ1-1,TGTGCCAGCAGTGAGGACCGAACTGAAGCTTTCTTT,CASSEDRTEAFF
NA,TRBV12-3/TRBV12-4,few,TRBJ2-1,TGTGCCAGCAGTCCGACGGGAGCTCACTACAATGAGCAGTTCTTC,CASSPTGAHYNEQFF
TRBD2,TRBV5-1,NA,TRBJ2-2,TGCGCCAGCAGCTTGCTGGGACTACAAGTGAACACCGGGGAGCTGTTTTTT,CASSLLGLQVNTGELFF
TRBD1,TRBV28,NA,TRBJ1-2,TGTGCCAGCAGCACGGGACAGGGGTATGGCTACACCTTC,CASSTGQGYGYTF
NA,TRBV25-1,NA,TRBJ1-5,TGTGCCAGCAGTGATGGATTCTCCCAGCCCCAGCATTTT,CASSDGFSQPQHF
TRBD1,TRBV12-3/TRBV12-4,NA,TRBJ1-1,TGTGCCAGCAGTCAAACGCCCGACAGGGCTGAAGCTTTCTTT,CASSQTPDRAEAFF
NA,TRBV7-9,NA,TRBJ1-2,TGTGCCAGCAGCTTCGCGACCCTAAACTATGGCCACACCTTC,CASSFATLNYGHTF